The 24 T cell receptor beta chains below all came from one sample that was sequenced in a study of OX40 agonist ivuxolimab in advanced cancers. Data came from immunoSEQ multiplex PCR; TCRdb stores just in-frame clones and leaves some out. This table has tens of thousands of clones, about 91% appearing once. The sample was CD4+ or CD8+ T cells sorted from blood, taken in a trial of the OX40 agonist ivuxolimab. All receptors come from an adult with an advanced solid tumor such as melanoma, head and neck, liver or kidney cancer.

V usage is TRBV5-4 and J usage is TRBJ2-1; D is unresolved. In germline, CDR1 is SGHNT, CDR2 YYREEE (reference sequence). There are 12 residues in the CDR3. With 0 bases removed from V and 7 bases from J, the gap between germline ends came to 5 bases. The CDR3 bases are TGTGCCAGCAGCTTGGGATTTAATGAGCAGTTCTTC. It is translated as CASSLGFNEQFF.

The chain uses TRBV9 and TRBJ2-1; D is ambiguous. V was clipped by 0 bases and J by 6 bases, with 10 bases between them. The CDR3 covers 14 residues. The germline V gene encodes CDR1 SGDLS and CDR2 YYNGEE. The CDR3 loop reads CASSVVASFNEQFF. The DNA for the CDR3 is TGTGCCAGCAGCGTAGTGGCTAGTTTCAATGAGCAGTTCTTC. Full variable domain (missing parts from reference TRBV9 and TRBJ2-1): DSGVTQTPKHLITATGQRVTLRCSPRSGDLSVYWYQQSLDQGLQFLIQYYNGEERAKGNILERFSAQQFPDLHSELNLSSLELGDSALYFCASSVVASFNEQFFGPGTRLTVL.

This chain joins TRBV6-6 and TRBJ2-3, with a possible D match to TRBD1 (6 bases). The V end was cut by 2 bases, the J end by 2 bases, with 11 bases between. CDR3 size: 15 residues. Germline V CDR1 and CDR2: MNHNY, SVGAGI (reference sequence). The CDR3 nucleotides are TGTGCCAGCAGTTACAGGGGGTCTCCCACAGATACGCAGTATTTT. This gives the protein CASSYRGSPTDTQYF.

This clone was counted a few times. The rearrangement uses TRBV7-9 and TRBJ1-2, with 9 bases fitting TRBD1. This CDR3 is built from 14 residues. Looked up from germline, CDR1 is SEHNR and CDR2 is FQNEAQ (reference sequence). The J segment lost 4 bases and the V segment lost 2 bases, leaving 2 bases of the junction unmatched. CDR3 sequence reads: CASSLMGQGYGYTF. The CDR3 DNA follows: TGTGCCAGCAGCTTAATGGGACAGGGCTATGGCTACACCTTC.

J is TRBJ2-1 and V is TRBV25-1; 12 nucleotides align to TRBD2. This CDR3 has 13 amino acids. Germline CDR1 MGHDK, CDR2 SYGVNS. Trimming removed 6 bases from V and 7 bases from J; junction bases left unmatched: 1. CDR3 nucleotides: TGTGCCAGCAGAGGACTAGCGGGAAATGAGCAGTTCTTC. Encoded protein: CASRGLAGNEQFF.

The chain couples TRBV6-1 to TRBJ2-2; either TRBD1 or TRBD2 may supply D (5 bases each). The CDR3 has 16 residues. Trimming took 3 bases from V and 6 from J, leaving 17 bases between them. Germline CDR1 and CDR2: MNHNS and SASEGT. The CDR3 region is CASSEGETVRPGELFF. The CDR3 nucleotides are TGTGCCAGCAGTGAGGGGGAGACAGTTCGGCCCGGGGAGCTGTTTTTT.

V usage is TRBV19 and J usage is TRBJ2-1, with TRBD2 matching 14 bases. CDR1 and CDR2 (germline): LNHDA, SQIVND (reference sequence). The CDR3 contains 14 residues. Trimming removed 10 bases from V and 9 bases from J; junction bases left unmatched: 8. In DNA form, the CDR3 reads TGTGCCACCCGGGAGGGACTAGCGGGAGTTGAGCAGTTCTTC. Protein: CATREGLAGVEQFF.

This sequence joins TRBV2 and TRBJ2-5, with D perhaps matching TRBD1 (6 bases). The J call may be in error: the DNA end matches TRBJ2-7 better. Germline loops: CDR1 SNHLY, CDR2 FYNNEI. The length of the CDR3 is 12 residues. The CDR3 DNA reads as TGTGCCAGCACAGGGGACTCCTACGAGCAGTACTTC. The encoded protein is CASTGDSYEQYF.

This sequence joins TRBV6-1 and TRBJ2-7, with 7 bases matching TRBD2. CDR1 MNHNS and CDR2 SASEGT come from the germline V gene. The junction had 6 bases not matched to a gene; V was cut back by 4 bases and J by 0 bases. The CDR3 is made up of 15 amino acids. CDR3 sequence: CASSGTRRSSYEQYF. CDR3 nucleotides: TGTGCCAGCAGTGGGACTAGGAGGAGCTCCTACGAGCAGTACTTC.

The chain is built from TRBV7-9 and TRBJ2-1; no clear D gene. CDR3 length: 17 amino acids. The V end lost 5 bases, the J end lost 0 bases, and 17 bases lay between the germline ends. Germline CDR1 reads SEHNR; CDR2 reads FQNEAQ (reference sequence). This CDR3 is CASSLPGLGGSYNEQFF. DNA for the CDR3: TGTGCCAGCAGCCTTCCCGGGCTTGGCGGCTCCTACAATGAGCAGTTCTTC.

The gene calls are TRBV7-8 and TRBJ2-7, with D perhaps given as TRBD1 or TRBD2 (5 bases each). This CDR3 contains 17 residues. Germline-derived CDR1 and CDR2 are SGHVS and FQNEAQ. V was clipped by 0 bases and J by 4 bases, with 19 bases between them. CDR3 amino acids: CASSLALASVGAYEQYF. The DNA of the CDR3 is TGTGCCAGCAGCTTAGCGTTAGCGAGCGTTGGGGCGTACGAGCAGTACTTC.

The CDR3 region is CASTPSILSGNTIYF. Written as DNA, the CDR3 is TGTGCCAGCACCCCCTCCATTCTCTCTGGAAACACCATATATTTT. This rearrangement joins TRBV6-6 to TRBJ1-3, with D hard to call. CDR3 length: 15 residues. Germline V lookup: CDR1 MNHNY, CDR2 SVGAGI (reference sequence). V was cut by 7 bases and J by 0 bases, with 13 bases left in between.

CDR3 amino acids: CASSLESGGETQYF. For the CDR3, the DNA is TGTGCCAGCAGCTTGGAATCAGGGGGAGAGACCCAGTACTTC. The chain is built from TRBV5-8 and TRBJ2-5; 7 nucleotides match TRBD1. Germline CDR1 and CDR2: SGHTS and YDEGEE. With 0 bases clipped from V and 4 bases from J, the junction kept 3 bases outside the gene matches. This CDR3 region has 14 residues. The entire variable domain, with the rest obtained from reference TRBV5-8 and TRBJ2-5, is as follows: EAGVTQSPTHLIKTRGQQATLRCSPISGHTSVYWYQQALGLGLQFLLWYDEGEERNRGNFPPRFSGRQFPNYSSELNVNALELEDSALYLCASSLESGGETQYFGPGTRLLVL.

The rearrangement links TRBV2 to TRBJ2-1, with 12 bases lining up with TRBD2. Germline CDR1 reads SNHLY; CDR2 reads FYNNEI. The trim removed 1 base at V and 10 bases at J, leaving 5 bases unmatched. The CDR3 totals 15 residues. The CDR3 sequence is CASSEGLAGVDEQFF. CDR3 bases: TGTGCCAGCAGTGAAGGACTAGCGGGAGTTGACGAGCAGTTCTTC.

This chain joins TRBV18 and TRBJ2-7; D is possibly TRBD1 or TRBD2 (6 bases each). Looked up from germline, CDR1 is KGHSH and CDR2 is LQKENI. V lost 1 base and J lost 5, with 9 bases in between. The CDR3 has 13 amino acids. The CDR3 coding sequence is TGTGCCAGCTCACCACTTGGGGGGCACGAGCAGTACTTC. It is translated as CASSPLGGHEQYF.

This clone was recorded only once. V gene TRBV11-3 combines with J gene TRBJ2-1; D may be TRBD1 or TRBD2 (6 bases each). V was cut by 1 base and J by 5 bases, with 15 bases left in between. The CDR3 is 16 amino acids. The V gene's germline CDR1 is SGHNT and CDR2 YENEEA. The CDR3: CASSLGTVGGNNEQFF. CDR3 bases: TGTGCCAGCAGCTTAGGGACAGTCGGGGGCAACAATGAGCAGTTCTTC.

In this sample, this clone turned up once. The DNA for the CDR3 is TGTGCCAGCAGCTACGGGTCCGCGGGAGTTAGTGAGCAGTTCTTC. This encodes CASSYGSAGVSEQFF. The chain joins TRBV6-5 to TRBJ2-1, with 7 bases that match TRBD2. The trim removed 6 bases at V and 9 bases at J, leaving 14 bases unmatched. In germline, CDR1 is MNHEY, CDR2 SVGAGI. The CDR3 runs to 15 residues.

This chain joins TRBV6-6 and TRBJ2-7; 10 nucleotides line up with TRBD1. The length of the CDR3 is 14 residues. Germline assignment: CDR1 MNHNY and CDR2 SVGAGI (reference sequence). The V segment lost 7 bases and the J segment 3 bases; nucleotides outside the gene matches: 6. CDR3 in DNA: TGTGCCAGCAATCCGGGACAGGGGTTCTACGAGCAGTACTTC. This encodes CASNPGQGFYEQYF.

V is TRBV7-8 and J is TRBJ2-1, with no clear D. The CDR3 runs 15 residues. V was trimmed by 2 bases and J by 0 bases, leaving 8 bases between them. The germline CDR1 and CDR2 sequences are SGHVS and FQNEAQ. CDR3 residues: CASSLSYASYNEQFF. The CDR3 DNA is TGTGCCAGCAGCTTAAGCTATGCCTCCTACAATGAGCAGTTCTTC.

This clone came up a few times. The rearrangement links TRBV29-1 to TRBJ2-7, with D perhaps TRBD1 (6 bases). The CDR3 totals 13 residues. Germline V CDR1 and CDR2: SQVTM, ANQGSEA. Between the trimmed V and J ends, which lost 6 bases and 4 bases, there was a span of 16 bases. Written as DNA, the CDR3 is TGCAGCGTACAGGGTTTATCCTCTTACGAGCAGTACTTC. This encodes CSVQGLSSYEQYF.

The chain combines TRBV19 with TRBJ2-2; 7 nucleotides align to TRBD2. Germline V gives CDR1 LNHDA, CDR2 SQIVND (reference sequence). The CDR3 spans 16 residues. J lost 4 bases, V lost 3 bases, and 8 bases had no gene match. Written as DNA, the CDR3 is TGTGCCAGTAGTATCGGGGGGAGATCGGGCACCGGGGAGCTGTTTTTT. As protein: CASSIGGRSGTGELFF.

The rearrangement links TRBV21-1 to TRBJ2-3. TRBV21-1 is a pseudogene. The CDR3 sequence is 15 residues long. CDR3 sequence (DNA): TGTGCCAGCAGCCCCCCACTGGGGTGGGGAGATACGCAGTATTTT. Protein: CASSPPLGWGDTQYF.

The rearrangement joins TRBV6-9 to TRBJ2-1, with 10 nucleotides matching TRBD2. The V gene's germline CDR1 is MNHGY and CDR2 SVAAGI. V shed 4 bases and J 0 bases; nucleotides not matched to a gene: 9. This CDR3 comprises 18 residues. The CDR3 spells CASSLKREGRSSYNEQFF. CDR3 in DNA: TGTGCCAGCAGTTTAAAGCGGGAGGGCAGGAGCTCCTACAATGAGCAGTTCTTC.

The sample holds one count of this clone. The J gene is TRBJ1-5, the V gene TRBV9; no clear D gene. Trimming took 2 bases from V and 3 from J, leaving 12 bases between them. The CDR3 length is 15 residues. Looked up from germline, CDR1 is SGDLS and CDR2 is YYNGEE. Here the CDR3 DNA reads TGTGCCAGCAGCGTCGAGGAGGCGGACAATCAGCCCCAGCATTTT. Amino acids: CASSVEEADNQPQHF. The whole variable domain, filled in from reference TRBV9 and TRBJ1-5, reads DSGVTQTPKHLITATGQRVTLRCSPRSGDLSVYWYQQSLDQGLQFLIQYYNGEERAKGNILERFSAQQFPDLHSELNLSSLELGDSALYFCASSVEEADNQPQHFGDGTRLSIL.